These T cell receptor beta chains were read from a single sample in a study of cytomegalovirus exposure and HLA in healthy donors. Repertoires were generated with immunoSEQ multiplex PCR, while TCRdb's copy carries only in-frame clones and drops some. The sample gives about 300,000 clones, 75% to 90% of which show up once; 3.5% to 4% is in the top ten. Sequencing used PBMCs. All receptors derive from a middle-aged man in good health and CMV-seropositive. CDR3s leave out the opening cysteine and the closing phenylalanine or tryptophan. Expanded clones are given a class, and other clones once, few, many or no size at all.

V gene	J gene	clone size	CDR3 protein
TRBV5-1	TRBJ1-4	few	ASRVGGGFEKLF
TRBV5-4	TRBJ2-5	few	ASSADRVQETQY
TRBV5-1	TRBJ2-1	.	ASSLTPGLSYNEQF
TRBV6-4	TRBJ2-2	few	ASSDQPGHGTGELF
TRBV5-4	TRBJ1-2	.	ASSLGEGYGYT
TRBV16	TRBJ2-7	.	ASSQSPGQEGY
TRBV6-4	TRBJ2-1	.	ASSFLREPLNEQF
TRBV28	TRBJ1-2	.	ASSLSPGHIYGYT
TRBV6-4	TRBJ2-1	.	ASSAAGGPRDEQF
TRBV2	TRBJ1-6	.	ASSRTGLNSPLH
TRBV2	TRBJ2-7	.	ASGSLHEQY
TRBV30	TRBJ2-5	once	AWARETQY
TRBV7-2	TRBJ1-2	.	ASSPGGGRGYGYT
TRBV28	TRBJ1-1	.	ASTSGPEAF